This is a list of T cell receptor beta chains from one sample in a study of T cells expressing NK-cell markers. TCRdb re-analyzed the 5' RACE reads; it lists each CDR3 protein once, without DNA. The sample holds some 440,000 distinct CDR3 sequences. Sample: blood T cells: a sorted CD56 or NKG2C T cell subset, CD4+ or CD8+ T cells, or bulk PBMC T cells (not recorded which). All receptors derive from a woman aged 45-59 years in good health. The CDR3 runs from the conserved cysteine through the conserved F or W.

CASSQVAMETQYF,TRBJ2-5,TRBV4-1
CASSRGNIDTDTQYF,TRBJ2-3,TRBV11-2
CSARDQGSGETQYF,TRBJ2-5,TRBV20-1
CASSLVSVYTDTQYF,TRBJ2-3,TRBV5-1
CASSPGSRQHTQYF,TRBJ2-3,TRBV5-6
CASGRQDVKNTGELFF,TRBJ2-2,TRBV3-1
CASSLRVGVVSPYNEQFF,TRBJ2-1,TRBV5-5
CASSYSTPNTDTQYF,TRBJ2-3,TRBV6-5
CAISESNGLEQFF,TRBJ2-1,TRBV10-3
CASSLGSLAGGRNTGELFF,TRBJ2-2,TRBV7-9
CASSLADRSHTGELFF,TRBJ2-2,TRBV5-5
CSVVGSGSPDTQYF,TRBJ2-3,TRBV29-1
CASSPRQHPYNEQFF,TRBJ2-1,TRBV9
CASSDIPLLQSNYGYTF,TRBJ1-2,TRBV2
CASSPLLAGAGTQYF,TRBJ2-3,TRBV14
CASKILAGNNEQFF,TRBJ2-1,TRBV2
CASSLEHPPETQYF,TRBJ2-5,TRBV5-1
CASSLDVSGISTDTQYF,TRBJ2-3,TRBV5-6
CASRGRASTPDTQYF,TRBJ2-3,TRBV12-3/TRBV12-4
CASSQLVQHLRDEQFF,TRBJ2-1,TRBV3-1
CSAQDGTSSYNEQFF,TRBJ2-1,TRBV20-1
CASSPGDGSYNEQFF,TRBJ2-1,TRBV5-8
CASSPGRLSGNTIYF,TRBJ1-3,TRBV5-1
CASSSSWGLRTGELFF,TRBJ2-2,TRBV6-5
CASSPRTATEKLFF,TRBJ1-4,TRBV27
CAWSDMEDYGYTF,TRBJ1-2,TRBV30
CASSRLDRGQYNEQFF,TRBJ2-1,TRBV4-1